This T cell receptor beta chain emerged from a study of CD8 T cells in Susac syndrome. Germline V gives CDR1 SQVTM, CDR2 ANQGSEA. The CDR3 runs 14 residues. After removal of 7 bases from V and 7 bases from J, the junction contained 15 bases not matched to a gene. TCR beta sequences were obtained from blood CD8+ and CD4+ T cells. While CD8+ and CD4+ T cells were isolated negatively, TEMRA cells were enriched by FACS. RNA in amounts of roughly 0.5 to 1 ug was reverse transcribed with random hexamers. The immunoSEQ assay covered 54 Vbeta and 13 Jbeta segments for CDR3. TCRdb re-analysed the immunoSEQ multiplex PCR reads in MiXCR, keeping a single row per CDR3 protein. The sample has about 250,000 distinct CDR3 sequences, 90% to 95% seen once.

The rearrangement joins TRBV29-1 to TRBJ2-5; 7 bases align to TRBD1. Sample: CD4+ T cells from PBMCs. This clonotype originated in a human donor with multiple sclerosis. CDR3 coding DNA: TGCAGCGCCCCCGCCGGGACAGTTTTTGGGACCCAGTACTTC. It translates to CSAPAGTVFGTQYF. Filled out from reference TRBV29-1 and TRBJ2-5, the complete variable domain reads SAVISQKPSRDICQRGTSLTIQCQVDSQVTMMFWYRQQPGQSLTLIATANQGSEATYESGFVIDKFPISRPNLTFSTLTVSNMSPEDSSIYLCSAPAGTVFGTQYFGPGTRLLVL.